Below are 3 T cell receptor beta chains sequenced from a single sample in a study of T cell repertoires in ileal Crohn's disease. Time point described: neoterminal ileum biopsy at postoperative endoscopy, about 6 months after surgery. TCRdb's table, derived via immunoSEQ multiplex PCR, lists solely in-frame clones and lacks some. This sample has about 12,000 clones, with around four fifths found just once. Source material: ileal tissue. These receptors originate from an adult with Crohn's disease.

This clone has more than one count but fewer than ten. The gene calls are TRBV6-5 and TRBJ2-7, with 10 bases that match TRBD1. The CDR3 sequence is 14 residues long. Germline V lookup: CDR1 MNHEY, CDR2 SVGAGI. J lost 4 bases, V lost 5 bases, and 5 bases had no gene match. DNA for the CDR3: TGTGCCAGCAGTGCGTGGACAGGGGGTTACGAGCAGTACTTC. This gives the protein CASSAWTGGYEQYF.

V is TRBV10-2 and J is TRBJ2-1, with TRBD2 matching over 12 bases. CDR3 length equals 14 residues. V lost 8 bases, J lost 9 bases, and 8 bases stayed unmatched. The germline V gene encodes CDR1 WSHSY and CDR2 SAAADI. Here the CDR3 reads CASGSSGRAVEQFF. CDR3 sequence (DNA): TGCGCCAGCGGCTCTAGCGGGAGGGCGGTTGAGCAGTTCTTC.

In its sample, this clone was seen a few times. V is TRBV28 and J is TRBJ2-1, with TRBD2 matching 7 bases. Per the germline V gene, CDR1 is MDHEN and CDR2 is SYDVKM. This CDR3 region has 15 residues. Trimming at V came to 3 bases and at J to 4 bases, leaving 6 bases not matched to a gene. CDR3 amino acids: CASSFLVGGYNEQFF. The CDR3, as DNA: TGTGCCAGCAGTTTTTTAGTCGGGGGGTACAATGAGCAGTTCTTC.